The 10 T cell receptor beta chains given below trace back to one sample, sequenced in a study of cytomegalovirus exposure and HLA in healthy donors. Both 60 Vbeta primers and 13 Jbeta primers went into the PCR. Profiled with immunoSEQ multiplex PCR; TCRdb holds only in-frame clones, not every one. Here the sample spans roughly 120,000 clones, 81% being singletons. Sequences were obtained from PBMCs. The receptors stem from a woman in her 30s in good health and CMV-seronegative.

A word on this clone: Its ends do not fully match the called genes, so a read error is possible. The genes are TRBV7-9 and TRBJ2-7, with TRBD2 matching over 8 bases. The CDR3 runs to 15 residues. Germline CDR1 reads SEHNR; CDR2 reads FQNEAQ (reference sequence). The CDR3 here is CSSSPPAGGAYEQYF. CDR3 DNA sequence: TGTTCCAGCAGCCCTCCTGCGGGGGGAGCCTACGAGCAGTACTTC.

The V gene is TRBV27, the J gene TRBJ2-7, with 11 nucleotides matching TRBD2. This CDR3 contains 14 residues. Germline-derived CDR1 and CDR2 are MNHEY and SMNVEV (reference sequence). Losses at the gene ends were 4 bases for V and 6 bases for J; bases not matched to a gene: 5. As DNA, the CDR3 is TGTGCCAGCAGTTCACTAGCGGGAGTGGGCGAGCAGTACTTC. This sequence encodes CASSSLAGVGEQYF.

The chain employs TRBV28 and TRBJ2-3, with 11 bases aligning to TRBD2. The V and J ends lost 6 bases and 5 bases, in that order; junction bases with no gene match: 4. Germline assignment: CDR1 MDHEN and CDR2 SYDVKM. This CDR3 contains 14 residues. CDR3 region: CASRETSGIDTQYF. CDR3 coding DNA: TGTGCCAGCAGGGAGACTAGCGGGATAGATACGCAGTATTTT.

The chain recombines TRBV11-2 with TRBJ2-3, with a possible D match to TRBD2 (6 bases). V lost 5 bases and J 4 bases, leaving 13 bases between the germline ends. CDR3 length equals 14 residues. Germline V gives CDR1 SGHAT, CDR2 FQNNGV. Written as DNA, the CDR3 is TGTGCCAGCAGCCGTTGGGAGGCATCAGATACGCAGTATTTT. This encodes CASSRWEASDTQYF.

The genes are TRBV13 and TRBJ2-7; 8 bases fit TRBD2. Per germline, CDR1 PRHDT and CDR2 FYEKMQ (reference sequence). This CDR3 is built from 15 residues. The V and J ends lost 5 bases and 5 bases, in that order; junction bases with no gene match: 11. CDR3 DNA: TGTGCCAGCAGCGGTAGCGGGATGGTTTCCAACGAGCAGTACTTC. This gives the protein CASSGSGMVSNEQYF.

The chain is built from TRBV6-5 and TRBJ1-2; tentatively, D is TRBD1 (5 bases). The V end lost 4 bases, the J end lost 2 bases, and 8 bases lay between the germline ends. This CDR3 contains 13 residues. CDR1 is MNHEY and CDR2 is SVGAGI in the germline V gene. The CDR3: CASSSGLNYGYTF. CDR3 coding DNA: TGTGCCAGCAGTTCGGGACTGAACTATGGCTACACCTTC.

The rearrangement uses TRBV27 and TRBJ1-1; 8 nucleotides align to TRBD1. Germline V gene lookup returns CDR1 MNHEY and CDR2 SMNVEV (reference sequence). The CDR3 is made up of 14 amino acids. The V and J ends lost 4 bases and 1 base, in that order; junction bases with no gene match: 2. CDR3 region: CASSSGQANTEAFF. CDR3 sequence (DNA): TGTGCCAGCAGTTCGGGACAGGCGAACACTGAAGCTTTCTTT.

As concerns this clone: Mismatch with germline at one junction end may stem from a read error. The V call is TRBV7-2, the J call TRBJ2-7; 13 nucleotides align to TRBD2. This CDR3 is 14 amino acids long. CDR1 and CDR2 from the germline V gene are SGHTA and FQGNSA. CDR3 loop: CASSSGTSGTLGNF. The CDR3 bases are TGTGCCAGCAGCTCCGGGACTAGCGGGACTCTCGGGAACTTC.

The chain uses TRBV6-5 and TRBJ1-5; D gene uncertain. The CDR3 sequence is 12 residues long. CDR1 and CDR2 (germline): MNHEY, SVGAGI. The V end was cut by 11 bases, the J end by 1 base, with 9 bases between. CDR3 amino acids: CASSGSNQPQHF. As DNA, the CDR3 is TGTGCCTCAAGCGGGAGCAATCAGCCCCAGCATTTT.

This clone was detected only once. V is TRBV11-2 and J is TRBJ1-3; 8 positions agree with TRBD1. V gave up 5 bases and J gave up 0 bases; unmatched junction bases: 3. The CDR3 covers 15 residues. Germline loops: CDR1 SGHAT, CDR2 FQNNGV. This CDR3 is CASSVTGGSGNTIYF. CDR3 coding DNA: TGTGCCAGCAGCGTTACAGGGGGCTCTGGAAACACCATATATTTT. The full variable domain, with the rest looked up from reference TRBV11-2 and TRBJ1-3, is EAGVAQSPRYKIIEKRQSVAFWCNPISGHATLYWYQQILGQGPKLLIQFQNNGVVDDSQLPKDRFSAERLKGVDSTLKIQPAKLEDSAVYLCASSVTGGSGNTIYFGEGSWLTVV.